The rows below give T cell receptor beta chains drawn from one sample of a study of OX40 agonist ivuxolimab in advanced cancers. The repertoire was sequenced with immunoSEQ multiplex PCR; TCRdb's copy has only in-frame clones and lacks some. Among 30,000 to 35,000 clones listed, roughly 84% were seen once. This sample comprised CD4+ or CD8+ T cells sorted from blood, obtained in a trial of the OX40 agonist ivuxolimab. The receptors derive from an adult with an advanced solid tumor such as melanoma, head and neck, liver or kidney cancer. The CDR3 runs from the conserved cysteine through the conserved F or W. Each record gives: D gene, clone size, V gene, J gene, CDR3 DNA, CDR3 protein. The D gene is left open where the match is weak. For some rows the clone size is stated as once, few or many, or as a class when expanded; others skip it.

.	.	TRBV10-3	TRBJ2-7	TGTGCCAATTCGGACGCCTTATCCTACGAGCAGTACTTC	CANSDALSYEQYF
.	.	TRBV5-4	TRBJ1-1	TGTGCCAGCAGCTCCGTGGCGGGAGGGGGAGCGAACACTGAAGCTTTCTTT	CASSSVAGGGANTEAFF
.	.	TRBV5-1	TRBJ2-2	TGCGCCAGCAGCTTGTTGCTGGCGAACACCGGGGAGCTGTTTTTT	CASSLLLANTGELFF
TRBD2	.	TRBV10-3	TRBJ2-1	TGTGCCATCAGTGGAGTTACGGGGGGTTGGCCCAATGAGCAGTTCTTC	CAISGVTGGWPNEQFF
TRBD1	.	TRBV28	TRBJ2-5	TGTGCCAGCCATTCTGACAGGGGGTACCAAGAGACCCAGTACTTC	CASHSDRGYQETQYF
.	.	TRBV1	TRBJ1-3	TGCACCAGCAGCTCGGATGGAAACACCATATATTTT	CTSSSDGNTIYF
.	few	TRBV6-5	TRBJ2-7	TGTGCCAGCAGTTACTCAGGGCTCCCCTCCTACGAGCAGTACTTC	CASSYSGLPSYEQYF
.	.	TRBV5-1	TRBJ2-7	TGCGCCAGCAGGCCCAGAGGGGGAGCCTACGAGCAGTACTTC	CASRPRGGAYEQYF
TRBD1	.	TRBV7-8	TRBJ1-2	TGTGCCAGCAGTAGACAGCCCGGGACAGCGTATGGCTACACCTTC	CASSRQPGTAYGYTF
TRBD1	once	TRBV19	TRBJ2-7	TGTGCCAGTAGTATGGACAGGGGTCCCTACGAGCAGTACTTC	CASSMDRGPYEQYF
.	.	TRBV5-1	TRBJ2-5	TGCGCCAGCAGCTCTATGGGGGGACGTAACCAAGAGACCCAGTACTTC	CASSSMGGRNQETQYF
.	.	TRBV7-2	TRBJ1-1	TGTGCCAGCAGCTTACCGGGACACATCACTGAAGCTTTCTTT	CASSLPGHITEAFF
.	few	TRBV14	TRBJ1-2	TGTGCCAGCAGCCAAGTAAGCGCGGGCTACACCTTC	CASSQVSAGYTF
TRBD1	.	TRBV7-2	TRBJ2-5	TGTGCCAGTAACAGGGGGCCGGAGACCCAGTACTTC	CASNRGPETQYF
.	.	TRBV6-5	TRBJ2-5	TGTGCCAGCAGTTACAACTCCCAAGAGACCCAGTACTTC	CASSYNSQETQYF
TRBD1	once	TRBV18	TRBJ2-7	TGTGCCAGCTCACGAACAGGGGGCGAGGGATACGAGCAGTACTTC	CASSRTGGEGYEQYF
.	.	TRBV5-6	TRBJ2-2	TGTGCCAGCAGTGGGGTCCACACCGGGGAGCTGTTTTTT	CASSGVHTGELFF
TRBD2	.	TRBV18	TRBJ2-3	TGTGCCAGCTCACCAAATAGCGGGAGAAGCACAGATACGCAGTATTTT	CASSPNSGRSTDTQYF
TRBD1	.	TRBV28	TRBJ1-5	TGTGCCAGCAGCCGGGACAGAAATCAGCCCCAGCATTTT	CASSRDRNQPQHF
TRBD2	.	TRBV15	TRBJ2-2	TGTGCCACCAGCAGAGTGAATAGCGGGGGTGCGAACACCGGGGAGCTGTTTTTT	CATSRVNSGGANTGELFF
TRBD2	.	TRBV13	TRBJ2-2	TGTGCCAGCAGCTTAGATCACGGGGGGGCCGGGGAGCTGTTTTTT	CASSLDHGGAGELFF
.	few	TRBV5-1	TRBJ1-4	TGCGCCAGCAGCTTGGAAGGGTCCGCAACTAATGAAAAACTGTTTTTT	CASSLEGSATNEKLFF
.	.	TRBV6-6	TRBJ1-1	TGTGCCAGCAGTTCGGGGGGGGGCACTGAAGCTTTCTTT	CASSSGGGTEAFF
.	few	TRBV6-1	TRBJ2-1	TGTGCCAGCAGTGAATTATTGGGGTGGGGCCAATACCTGTTCTTC	CASSELLGWGQYLFF
.	.	TRBV18	TRBJ2-1	TGTGCCAGCTCACTTGGGGGGATCGTTTTGGATGAGCAGTTCTTC	CASSLGGIVLDEQFF
TRBD2	.	TRBV27	TRBJ2-7	TGTGCCAGCAGTCCCCCTAGCGGCTACGAGCAGTACTTC	CASSPPSGYEQYF
.	once	TRBV4-1	TRBJ1-1	TGCGCCAGCAGCCGAACGGGGGTCACTGAAGCTTTCTTT	CASSRTGVTEAFF
TRBD1	.	TRBV6-6	TRBJ1-1	TGTGCCAGCAGAAAGGGACAGGGTACGGGTGAAGCTTTCTTT	CASRKGQGTGEAFF
.	.	TRBV19	TRBJ1-5	TGTGCCAGTAGTATCGAGACCCACAGTCAGCCCCAGCATTTT	CASSIETHSQPQHF
.	once	TRBV6-6	TRBJ1-2	TGTGCCAGCAGTTCCGGGGCCGTAGGCTATGGCTACACCTTC	CASSSGAVGYGYTF
TRBD1	few	TRBV30	TRBJ1-4	TGTGCCTGGAGTTCCGGACAGGGAAAACTGTTTTTT	CAWSSGQGKLFF
.	.	TRBV11-2	TRBJ1-4	TGTGCCAGCAGCTCCCTAAAGGGTAGTAATGAAAAACTGTTTTTT	CASSSLKGSNEKLFF
.	few	TRBV7-8	TRBJ2-7	TGTGCCAGCAGCACTTGGGGCCCCTACGAGCAGTACTTC	CASSTWGPYEQYF
.	.	TRBV29-1	TRBJ2-4	TGCAGCGTGCTGACTATGTTCAACGGCATTCAGTACTTC	CSVLTMFNGIQYF
.	.	TRBV5-1	TRBJ1-1	TGCGCCAGCAGCTTGCAGGGGAACACTGAAGCTTTCTTT	CASSLQGNTEAFF
.	.	TRBV19	TRBJ1-1	TGTGCCAGTAGTATGCGGACAGCTGAAGCTTTCTTT	CASSMRTAEAFF
.	.	TRBV18	TRBJ1-1	TGTGCCAGCTCTCAGGGCCGGGGAACTTCTGAAGCTTTCTTT	CASSQGRGTSEAFF
.	.	TRBV20-1	TRBJ2-7	TGCAGTGCTAGAGATTGGCGCGAGCAGTACTTC	CSARDWREQYF
TRBD2	.	TRBV7-3	TRBJ2-7	TGTGCCAGCAGCTTAGGGACTAGCGGGAGGGACGAGCAGTACTTC	CASSLGTSGRDEQYF
TRBD1	.	TRBV5-1	TRBJ2-1	TGCGCCAGCAGATGGACAGGGGGAAACAATGAGCAGTTCTTC	CASRWTGGNNEQFF
TRBD1	.	TRBV5-1	TRBJ2-2	TGCGCCAGCCGGGACAGGGGACACACCGGGGAGCTGTTTTTT	CASRDRGHTGELFF
.	.	TRBV29-1	TRBJ1-5	TGCAGCGTCAAGTCAGGGAACAATCAGCCCCAGCATTTT	CSVKSGNNQPQHF
.	.	TRBV11-2	TRBJ2-3	TGTGCCAGCAGCTTAGTCAGGGTGAGGTCGGGCACAGATACGCAGTATTTT	CASSLVRVRSGTDTQYF
TRBD1	.	TRBV5-1	TRBJ1-1	TGCGCCAGCAGCCCAAGGACAGGGTTGAACACTGAAGCTTTCTTT	CASSPRTGLNTEAFF
TRBD1	.	TRBV7-3	TRBJ1-3	TGTGCTAGCAGCTTAAAAGGGCAGGGGGTTGGAAACACCATATATTTT	CASSLKGQGVGNTIYF
TRBD1	.	TRBV19	TRBJ1-6	TGTGCCAGTAGTCTGAAGACAGGGGCAAGTTCACCCCTCCACTTT	CASSLKTGASSPLHF
TRBD2	.	TRBV6-4	TRBJ2-1	TGTGCCAGCAGTGGAGGACTAGCGGGGGGAAGGGAGCAGTTCTTC	CASSGGLAGGREQFF
TRBD2	once	TRBV5-1	TRBJ2-3	TGCGCCAGCAGCTCCCACGGTCCTAGCGGGAGCACGAATACGCAGTATTTT	CASSSHGPSGSTNTQYF
.	.	TRBV4-2	TRBJ2-2	TGTGCCAGCACCCTGCTAGCGAAGGGGGAGCTGTTTTTT	CASTLLAKGELFF
TRBD2	.	TRBV4-1	TRBJ2-1	TGCGCCAGCAGCCAAGAAACTAGCGGGGGTTACAATGAGCAGTTCTTC	CASSQETSGGYNEQFF
.	few	TRBV15	TRBJ2-3	TGTGCCACCAGCTTCTCGACTTCCCCAGATACGCAGTATTTT	CATSFSTSPDTQYF
TRBD1	.	TRBV27	TRBJ1-1	TGTGCCAGCAGTCCCCCGCGACAGGGCTTGAGCACTGAAGCTTTCTTT	CASSPPRQGLSTEAFF
.	.	TRBV19	TRBJ1-2	TGTGCCAGTAGTAAGACAGCTACCCCTAACTATGGCTACACCTTC	CASSKTATPNYGYTF
.	.	TRBV29-1	TRBJ1-2	TGCAGCGTCCAGGGTGGAGCTAACTATGGCTACACCTTC	CSVQGGANYGYTF
.	.	TRBV6-5	TRBJ1-2	TGTGCCAGCAGTTACGGCTATGGCTACACCTTC	CASSYGYGYTF